The 19 T cell receptor beta chains reported below all come from one sample, sequenced in a study of T cell responses to AZD1222 COVID-19 vaccine. Sequencing used immunoSEQ multiplex PCR; TCRdb keeps in-frame clones, though not all of them. The sample carries about 140,000 clones, more than 70% recorded once. The sample consisted of peripheral blood, taken 28 days after the second AZD1222 dose. These receptors were obtained from an adult who received the AZD1222 COVID-19 vaccine.

This chain uses TRBV7-2 with TRBJ2-2, with TRBD2 matching 16 bases. The CDR3 has 18 residues. Germline V gene lookup returns CDR1 SGHTA and CDR2 FQGNSA. The V gene end was trimmed by 2 bases and the J gene end by 4 bases; junction bases not matched to a gene: 4. The CDR3 DNA reads as TGTGCCAGCAGCTTAAAGGGACTAGCGGGGGGGTTCACCGGGGAGCTGTTTTTT. Protein product: CASSLKGLAGGFTGELFF.

The V call is TRBV3-1 (or the pseudogene TRBV3-2), the J call TRBJ2-5; D may be TRBD1 (7 bases). CDR3 length: 14 residues. In germline, CDR1 is LGHDT, CDR2 YNNKEL (reference sequence). Trimming cost V 3 bases and J 4 bases, with 12 bases left between them. The DNA of the CDR3 is TGTGCCAGCAGCCAGTCAGGGGGGCGAGAGACCCAGTACTTC. As protein: CASSQSGGRETQYF.

This clone came up once. This chain uses TRBV27 with TRBJ1-2; D not certain. Germline V gives CDR1 MNHEY, CDR2 SMNVEV (reference sequence). The CDR3 consists of 15 residues. V was cut by 0 bases and J by 2 bases, with 10 bases left in between. CDR3 amino acids: CASSLSGFTNYGYTF. DNA of the CDR3: TGTGCCAGCAGTTTATCGGGTTTTACGAACTATGGCTACACCTTC.

The rearrangement links TRBV19 to TRBJ1-1, with D maybe TRBD1 (6 bases). This CDR3 comprises 15 residues. The V gene lost 3 bases and the J gene lost 5 bases, with 16 bases spanning the gap. The germline CDR1 and CDR2 sequences are LNHDA and SQIVND (reference sequence). The CDR3 reads CASSIGQGLGTEAFF. CDR3 in DNA: TGTGCCAGTAGTATTGGTCAGGGGCTGGGTACTGAAGCTTTCTTT.

This clone was seen only a few times. The CDR3 DNA reads TGTGCCAGCAGTTTATTCGGGGGGGAGGTGCATGGCTACACCTTC. Translation gives CASSLFGGEVHGYTF. The V and J genes are TRBV27 and TRBJ1-2, with D possibly TRBD1 on 5 matching bases. From germline, CDR1 is MNHEY and CDR2 SMNVEV (reference sequence). The CDR3 runs 15 residues. V was pared by 1 base and J by 6 bases, with 15 bases between.

V is TRBV11-3 and J is TRBJ2-7; the match to TRBD1 covers 9 bases. The CDR3 contains 15 residues. Germline V gene sequence: CDR1 SGHNT, CDR2 YENEEA. The J segment lost 4 bases and the V segment lost 5 bases, leaving 9 bases of the junction unmatched. CDR3 residues: CASSPNRDRDYEQYF. CDR3 coding DNA: TGTGCCAGCAGCCCGAACCGGGACAGGGATTACGAGCAGTACTTC.

The V gene is TRBV7-2, the J gene TRBJ1-5, with 8 bases lining up with TRBD1. The CDR3 consists of 16 residues. V gave up 0 bases and J gave up 2 bases; unmatched junction bases: 3. In germline, CDR1 is SGHTA, CDR2 FQGNSA. The CDR3 reads CASSLAEGQGNQPQHF. The DNA of the CDR3 is TGTGCCAGCAGCTTAGCGGAGGGACAGGGCAATCAGCCCCAGCATTTT.

This sequence joins TRBV7-6 and TRBJ1-3; D uncertain. The germline CDR1 and CDR2 sequences are SGHVS and FNYEAQ. The CDR3 has 12 residues. Between the trimmed V and J ends, which lost 5 bases and 4 bases, there was a span of 6 bases. CDR3 sequence: CASSNQGNTIYF. The CDR3 DNA reads as TGTGCCAGCAGCAACCAGGGAAACACCATATATTTT.

The genes are TRBV21-1 and TRBJ2-5; TRBD1, the table's D call, lacks a check against the DNA. TRBV21-1 is listed as a pseudogene. The CDR3 length is 12 residues. The CDR3 is CANTGQEETQYF. The CDR3 nucleotides are TGTGCCAACACGGGACAGGAAGAGACCCAGTACTTC.

The rearrangement links TRBV30 to TRBJ2-7, with a weak D call TRBD1 (5 bases). V lost 5 bases and J lost 3, with 14 bases in between. This CDR3 has 13 residues. From germline, CDR1 is GTSNPN and CDR2 SVGIG (reference sequence). CDR3 amino acids: CAWGHDSGYEQYF. CDR3 DNA: TGTGCCTGGGGCCATGACAGTGGCTACGAGCAGTACTTC.

The J gene is TRBJ2-7, the V gene TRBV5-1; TRBD1 matches at 8 bases. This CDR3 has 16 residues. Germline CDR1 and CDR2: SGHRS and YFSETQ. J lost 3 bases, V lost 0 bases, and 8 bases had no gene match. The CDR3 reads CASSLGAGGQDYEQYF. Written as DNA, the CDR3 is TGCGCCAGCAGCTTGGGAGCAGGGGGCCAGGACTACGAGCAGTACTTC.

The CDR3 nucleotides read TGTGCCAGCAGCCTAACTGGACTAGCGGGAGTCACGGATACGCAGTATTTT. It codes for CASSLTGLAGVTDTQYF. The rearrangement uses TRBV11-2 and TRBJ2-3; 13 bases match TRBD2. Trimming at V came to 5 bases and at J to 6 bases, leaving 11 bases not matched to a gene. This CDR3 contains 17 residues. Germline loops: CDR1 SGHAT, CDR2 FQNNGV. Looking up the rest from reference TRBV11-2 and TRBJ2-3 gives the full variable domain: EAGVAQSPRYKIIEKRQSVAFWCNPISGHATLYWYQQILGQGPKLLIQFQNNGVVDDSQLPKDRFSAERLKGVDSTLKIQPAKLEDSAVYLCASSLTGLAGVTDTQYFGPGTRLTVL.

This chain uses TRBV11-2 with TRBJ1-2; D call uncertain. The CDR3 loop spans 15 amino acids. V dropped 0 bases and J dropped 4 bases, with 12 bases sitting between them. The germline gives CDR1 SGHAT, CDR2 FQNNGV. CDR3 DNA: TGTGCCAGCAGCTTAGATAGAGGGAGTCCCTATGGCTACACCTTC. Its protein is CASSLDRGSPYGYTF.

The gene calls are TRBV6-5 and TRBJ1-5, with TRBD1 as a possible D gene (6 bases). The V gene lost 3 bases and the J gene lost 5 bases, with 8 bases spanning the gap. Germline V gives CDR1 MNHEY, CDR2 SVGAGI. The CDR3 spans 13 residues. The DNA for the CDR3 is TGTGCCAGCAGTTATAGGGGGGATCAGCCCCAGCATTTT. Encoded protein: CASSYRGDQPQHF.

This clone has only a few counts. The chain links TRBV4-3 to TRBJ2-1; D is perhaps TRBD1 (5 bases). The ends were cut back, 4 bases at V and 8 bases at J, with 12 bases in the middle. Germline V gene lookup returns CDR1 LGHNA and CDR2 YSLEER. The length of the CDR3 is 13 residues. The CDR3 region has the DNA TGCGCCAGCAGCCCACCAGGGATCGATGAGCAGTTCTTC. Protein sequence: CASSPPGIDEQFF.

The gene calls are TRBV6-5 and TRBJ1-2; the match to TRBD1 covers 7 bases. This CDR3 comprises 13 residues. V dropped 2 bases and J dropped 5; count of bases not matched to a gene: 2. Germline loops: CDR1 MNHEY, CDR2 SVGAGI. The CDR3 coding sequence is TGTGCCAGCAGTTACACAGGGGAGTATGGCTACACCTTC. This encodes CASSYTGEYGYTF.

The rearrangement links TRBV5-1 to TRBJ1-2; tentative D call: TRBD1 (6 bases). Trimming took off 4 bases at V and 4 bases at J, with 17 bases between the two ends. From germline, CDR1 is SGHRS and CDR2 YFSETQ. This CDR3 spans 15 amino acids. The chain's CDR3 is CASSTETGAGYGYTF. The CDR3 DNA is TGCGCCAGCAGCACCGAGACAGGAGCCGGCTATGGCTACACCTTC.

The chain joins TRBV2 to TRBJ1-2, with a weak D call TRBD1 (5 bases). Deletions cut 6 bases from V and 8 bases from J, with 16 bases between. The CDR3 loop spans 13 amino acids. Germline CDR1 SNHLY, CDR2 FYNNEI. The CDR3 DNA reads as TGTGCCAGCAGGGGGGATTATTCGGGCGGCTACACCTTC. It translates to CASRGDYSGGYTF.

The chain combines TRBV20-1 with TRBJ2-7; 7 bases align to TRBD1. Losses at the gene ends were 7 bases for V and 7 bases for J; bases not matched to a gene: 7. Germline V gene lookup returns CDR1 DFQATT and CDR2 SNEGSKA (reference sequence). The CDR3 contains 11 residues. The CDR3 spells CSVIGGGEQYF. The CDR3 region has the DNA TGCAGTGTGATAGGGGGCGGAGAGCAGTACTTC.